This is a list of T cell receptor beta chains from one sample in a study of T cells in Graves' hyperthyroidism and ophthalmopathy. TCRdb re-analysed the multiplex PCR reads in MiXCR, keeping a single row per CDR3 protein. The sample yields approximately 270,000 distinct CDR3 sequences, more than 14% seen once. The sequenced sample was blood. These receptors all stem from a woman aged 40-49 years with Graves' hyperthyroidism that later progressed to Graves' ophthalmopathy. Both conserved end residues are trimmed from each CDR3. The D gene is left open where the match is weak.

D gene,V gene,CDR3 protein
TRBD1,TRBV19,ASSIGQQGFSYNEQF
TRBD2,TRBV15,ATSTRLADEQF
TRBD1,TRBV3-1,ASSQAGTGYDEQF
TRBD2,TRBV2,ASTERGVETQY
NA,TRBV5-1,ASSLGLSTSSTDTQY
NA,TRBV4-1,ATHHPIKPAKKTKGQVRSYEQY
TRBD1,TRBV13,ASSSYRDSQETQY
NA,TRBV29-1,SVAPPAANTQY
TRBD1,TRBV19,ASSSPGQEGGHTEAF
NA,TRBV6-5,ASSYWAPPNTGELF
TRBD1,TRBV6-1,ASTLDRVNTEAF
NA,TRBV30,AWRISVAGELF
NA,TRBV6-1,ASSFAGTPYNEQF
TRBD2,TRBV5-1,ASSSGLGQDEQF
NA,TRBV2,ASRAPPGPNEKLF
NA,TRBV9,ASGLLGAELGTGELF
NA,TRBV7-6,ASSNWSGRDKPMNTEAF
NA,TRBV7-8,ASSLGYYGHT
NA,TRBV20-1,RVQRAYPFSLSNEQF
NA,TRBV9,ASSAAVITGELF
NA,TRBV7-8,ASSPHGEVHEQY
NA,TRBV7-9,ASRDVSGAQF
TRBD2,TRBV10-3,ATELSGSRYEQY